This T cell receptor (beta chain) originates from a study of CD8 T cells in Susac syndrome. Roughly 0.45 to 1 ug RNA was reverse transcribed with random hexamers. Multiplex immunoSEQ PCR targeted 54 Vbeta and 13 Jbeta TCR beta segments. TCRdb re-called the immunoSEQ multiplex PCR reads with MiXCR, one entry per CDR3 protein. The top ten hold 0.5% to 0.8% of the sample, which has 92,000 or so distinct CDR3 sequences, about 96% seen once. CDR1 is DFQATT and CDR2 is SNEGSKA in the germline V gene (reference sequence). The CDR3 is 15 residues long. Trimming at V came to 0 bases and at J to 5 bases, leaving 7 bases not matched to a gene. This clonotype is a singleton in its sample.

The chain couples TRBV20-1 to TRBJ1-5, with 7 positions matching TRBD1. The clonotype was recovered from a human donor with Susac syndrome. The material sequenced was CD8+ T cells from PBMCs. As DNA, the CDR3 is TGCAGTGCTAGAGATCGTGACAGGGCTTATCAGCCCCAGCATTTT. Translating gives CSARDRDRAYQPQHF.